This T cell receptor beta chain was observed in a study of T cells in tumors after PD-1 blockade. Study at large: Treatment was either pembrolizumab 200 mg every 3 weeks or cemiplimab 350 mg every 2 weeks. During anti-PD-1 treatment, some patients continued daily vismodegib 150 mg. On average, peripheral blood gave over 95,000 TCR templates and 33,000 or so unique clonotypes.

The table came from immunoSEQ multiplex PCR; TCRdb's copy has only in-frame clones and leaves some out. The sample has around 45,000 clones; around 80% are singletons. Germline V gene sequence: CDR1 SGHNT, CDR2 YYREEE (reference sequence). The germline V and J ends were trimmed by 0 bases and 3 bases, with 10 bases remaining between them. The CDR3 spans 15 residues. The gene calls are TRBV5-4 and TRBJ2-1, with D perhaps matching TRBD2 (6 bases). This material consisted of PBMCs, taken before anti-PD-1 therapy. The receptor was derived from a human donor with advanced basal cell or squamous cell carcinoma (not recorded which). CDR3 residues: CASSLEVAVYNEQFF. In DNA, the CDR3 is TGTGCCAGCAGCTTGGAGGTAGCGGTCTACAATGAGCAGTTCTTC.